This TCR beta chain was recorded in a study of graft-versus-host responses after intestinal transplantation. Across the study: Transplants given to recipients were multivisceral, liver-intestinal, or isolated intestinal.

The V gene lost 1 base and the J gene lost 0 bases, with 6 bases spanning the gap. Germline lookup yields CDR1 MNHEY and CDR2 SVGAGI. The CDR3 is 14 residues long. The culture paired around 200,000 irradiated violet-dye-labeled stimulators with around 200,000 CFSE-labeled responders. After mixed lymphocyte reaction, dividing CD4+ and CD8+ responder T cells were sorted. Profiling relied on immunoSEQ multiplex PCR, and the TCRdb table lists in-frame clones only, not all of them. Here the sample spans about 21,000 clones, less than 45% being singletons. The sequence came from a human patient who received an intestinal transplant. The J gene is TRBJ2-5, the V gene TRBV6-5; D ambiguous. Source: alloreactive CD8+ T cells from a mixed lymphocyte reaction culture, taken before intestinal transplant. Subset given: CFSE-low proliferating T cells sorted from approximately 6-day pre-transplant mixed lymphocyte reaction (GvH or HvG direction). As DNA, the CDR3 is TGTGCCAGCAGTTACTGGGCAGACCAAGAGACCCAGTACTTC. This sequence encodes CASSYWADQETQYF.